This T cell receptor (beta chain) was sequenced during a study of memory CD4+ T cells and cytomegalovirus serostatus. Study-wide results and caveats: The CMV-associated TCR signature appears largely within the CD4+ memory repertoire.

There are a few counts of this clone. Its antigen is unidentified. The sort gate was single viable CD3+CD4+CD8-CD45RO+ cells for memory CD4+ T cells. CDR1 and CDR2 (germline): MRHNA, SNTAGT. The CDR3 sequence is 14 residues long. V was pared by 2 bases and J by 4 bases, with 4 bases of the junction left unmatched. The protocol was immunoSEQ multiplex PCR, while the TCRdb copy is restricted to in-frame clones and leaves out a portion. Of some 80,000 clones in the sample, around 80% were seen once. The V and J genes are TRBV6-4 and TRBJ1-1; the match to TRBD1 covers 7 bases. The source material was memory CD4+ T cells from blood. The sequence was obtained from an adult in good health and CMV-seronegative. CDR3 nucleotides: TGTGCCAGCAGTGACACTGACAGGGCCACTGAAGCTTTCTTT. As protein: CASSDTDRATEAFF.